This T cell receptor (beta chain) emerged from a study of T cells in Graves' hyperthyroidism and ophthalmopathy. Study conclusions and caveats: Most thyroid-expanded clonotypes above 0.001 were also found in blood. Ophthalmopathy could be told apart from stable hyperthyroidism with a 13 V-J model.

Investigators excluded patients with uncontrolled infection, other autoimmune disease, pregnancy or lactation. Each 10 ml fresh peripheral blood draw supplied the PBMCs. Amplified TCR beta CDR3 regions came from RNA transcripts. The HTBI primer set served for first-round RT-PCR of the TCR CDR3. A single record per CDR3 protein comes from TCRdb applying MiXCR to the multiplex PCR reads. The sample shows 550,000 to 600,000 distinct CDR3 sequences, 16% of them seen only once. Comments on this clonotype: Its antigen is unknown.

Trimming removed 2 bases from V and 1 base from J, with 11 bases in between. In germline, CDR1 is MNHEY, CDR2 SVGAGI. The CDR3 extends over 15 amino acids. Sequenced: blood. This chain uses TRBV6-5 with TRBJ2-5; no reliable D call. The receptor comes from a woman aged 18-29 years with Graves' hyperthyroidism. The CDR3 loop reads CASSYGRVGQETQYF. CDR3 in DNA: TGTGCCAGCAGTTACGGGCGAGTCGGCCAAGAGACCCAGTACTTC.